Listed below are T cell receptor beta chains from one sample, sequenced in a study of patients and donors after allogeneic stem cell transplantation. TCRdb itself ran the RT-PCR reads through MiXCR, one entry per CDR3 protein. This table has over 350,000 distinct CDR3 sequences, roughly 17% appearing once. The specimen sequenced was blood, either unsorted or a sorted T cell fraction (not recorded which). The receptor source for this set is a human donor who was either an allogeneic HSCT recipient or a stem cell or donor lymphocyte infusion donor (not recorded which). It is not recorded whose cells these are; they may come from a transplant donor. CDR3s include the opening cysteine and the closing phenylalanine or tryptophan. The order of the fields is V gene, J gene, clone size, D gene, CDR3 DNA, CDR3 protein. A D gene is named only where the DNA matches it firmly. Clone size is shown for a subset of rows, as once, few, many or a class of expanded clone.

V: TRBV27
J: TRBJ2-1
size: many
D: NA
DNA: TGTGCCAGCAGCTTTATAGGGGAGATGGGGGCTGAGCAGTTCTTC
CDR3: CASSFIGEMGAEQFF

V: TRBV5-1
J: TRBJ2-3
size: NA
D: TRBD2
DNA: TGCGCCAGCAGCTTGACTAGCGGGAACCCTATAAAGTATTTT
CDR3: CASSLTSGNPIKYF

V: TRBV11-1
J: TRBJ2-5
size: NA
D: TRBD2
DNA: TGTGCCAGCAGCTCCCCATGGACTAGCGGGGGGGAAGAGACCCAGTACTTC
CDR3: CASSSPWTSGGEETQYF

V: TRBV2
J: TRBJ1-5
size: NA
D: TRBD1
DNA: TGTGCCAGCAGGACGGGACAGTTTAATCAGCCCCAGCATTTT
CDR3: CASRTGQFNQPQHF

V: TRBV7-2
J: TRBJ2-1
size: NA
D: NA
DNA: TGTGCCAGCAGCTTTGGGGGCAGGTCCTACAATGAGCAGTTCTTC
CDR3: CASSFGGRSYNEQFF

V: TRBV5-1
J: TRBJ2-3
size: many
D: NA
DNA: TGTGCCAGCAGCTTAGGGGCAGGCACAGATACGCAGTATTTT
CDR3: CASSLGAGTDTQYF

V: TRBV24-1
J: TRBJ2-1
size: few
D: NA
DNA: TGTGCCACCAGTCCCCGCCAATTGAATGAGCAGTTCTTC
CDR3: CATSPRQLNEQFF

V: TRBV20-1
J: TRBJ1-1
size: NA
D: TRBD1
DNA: TGCAGTGCCAAAGGGGACAGGAGAGGGACTGAAGCTTTCTTT
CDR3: CSAKGDRRGTEAFF

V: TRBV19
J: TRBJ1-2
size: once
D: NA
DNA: TGTGCCAGTAGTATCCCCCCACCGGCTAACTATGGCTACACCTTC
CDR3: CASSIPPPANYGYTF

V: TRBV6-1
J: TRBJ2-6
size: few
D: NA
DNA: TGTGCCAGCAGCCTCGGGGTGGGGGCGGCTGGGGCCAACGTCCTGACTTTC
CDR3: CASSLGVGAAGANVLTF

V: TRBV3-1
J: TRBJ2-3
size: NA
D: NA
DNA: TGTGCCAGCAGCCCCGGGACGAAGGCTAGCACAGATACGCAGTATTTT
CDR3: CASSPGTKASTDTQYF

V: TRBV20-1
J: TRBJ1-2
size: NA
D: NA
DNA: TGCAGTGCCCGCTGGGGACATGGCTACACCTTC
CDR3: CSARWGHGYTF

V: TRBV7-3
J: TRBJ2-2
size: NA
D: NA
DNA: TGTGCCAGCAGCCTACGCTTGGGTACCGGGGAGCTGTTTTTT
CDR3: CASSLRLGTGELFF

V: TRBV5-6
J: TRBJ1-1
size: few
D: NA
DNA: TGTGCCAGCAGCTTGAGGCCGTACACTGAAGCTTTCTTT
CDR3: CASSLRPYTEAFF

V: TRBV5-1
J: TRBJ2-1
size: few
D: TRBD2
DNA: TGCGCCAGCAGCACCCCGGGACTAGCGGGATCCTACAATGAGCAGTTCTTC
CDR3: CASSTPGLAGSYNEQFF

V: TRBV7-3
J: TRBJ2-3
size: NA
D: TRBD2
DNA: TGTGCCAGCAGCTTAGGTCCGGGAGGGAACACAGATACGCAGTATTTT
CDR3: CASSLGPGGNTDTQYF

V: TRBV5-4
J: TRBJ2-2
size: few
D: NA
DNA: TGTGCCAGCAGCTTCGAGAGGGGTGAAACCGGGGAGCTGTTTTTT
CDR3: CASSFERGETGELFF

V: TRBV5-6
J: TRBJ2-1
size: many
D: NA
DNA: TGTGCCAGCAGCTTGGAGACTAGGCACCATGAGCAGTTCTTC
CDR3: CASSLETRHHEQFF

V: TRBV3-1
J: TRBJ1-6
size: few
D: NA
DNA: TGTGCCAGCAGCGCACAGACAAGGACAAATTCACCCCTCCACTTT
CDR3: CASSAQTRTNSPLHF

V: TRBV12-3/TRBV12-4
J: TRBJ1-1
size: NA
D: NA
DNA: TGTGCCAGCAGTCCGATCCGGGTTGAAGCTTTCTTT
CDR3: CASSPIRVEAFF